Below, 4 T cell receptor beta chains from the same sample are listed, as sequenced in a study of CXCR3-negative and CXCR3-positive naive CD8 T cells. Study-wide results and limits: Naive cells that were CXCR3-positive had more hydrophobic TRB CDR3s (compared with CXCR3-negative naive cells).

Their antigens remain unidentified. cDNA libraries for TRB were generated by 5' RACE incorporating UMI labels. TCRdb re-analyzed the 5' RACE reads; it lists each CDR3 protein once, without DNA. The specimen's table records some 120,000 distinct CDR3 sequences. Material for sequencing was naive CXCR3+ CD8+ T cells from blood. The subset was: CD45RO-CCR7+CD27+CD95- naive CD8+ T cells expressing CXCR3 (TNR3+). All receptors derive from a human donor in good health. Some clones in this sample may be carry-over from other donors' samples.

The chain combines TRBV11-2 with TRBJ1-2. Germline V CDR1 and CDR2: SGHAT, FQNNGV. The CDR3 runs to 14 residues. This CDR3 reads CASSLTADNYGYTF. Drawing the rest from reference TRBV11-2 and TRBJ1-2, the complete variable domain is EAGVAQSPRYKIIEKRQSVAFWCNPISGHATLYWYQQILGQGPKLLIQFQNNGVVDDSQLPKDRFSAERLKGVDSTLKIQPAKLEDSAVYLCASSLTADNYGYTFGSGTRLTVV.

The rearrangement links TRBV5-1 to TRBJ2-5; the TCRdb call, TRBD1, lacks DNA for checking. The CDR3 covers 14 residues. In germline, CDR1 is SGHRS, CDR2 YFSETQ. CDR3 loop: CASSPPTGEETQYF.

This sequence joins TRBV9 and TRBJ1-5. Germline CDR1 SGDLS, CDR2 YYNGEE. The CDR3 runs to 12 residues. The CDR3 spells CASSAGGQPQHF.

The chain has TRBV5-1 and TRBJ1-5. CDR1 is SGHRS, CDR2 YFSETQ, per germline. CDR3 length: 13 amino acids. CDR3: CASSQAGNQPQHF.